This is a list of T cell receptor beta chains from one sample in a study of T cell changes during pregnancy in multiple sclerosis. TCRdb's table, derived via immunoSEQ multiplex PCR, lists solely in-frame clones and lacks some. This sample has 100,000 or so clones, with about 93% found just once. The sample was peripheral blood, taken after pregnancy. The receptors were sampled from a female donor with multiple sclerosis, enrolled in a pregnancy study. Each CDR3 is given with its conserved first and last residue. Each record gives: D gene, V gene, CDR3 length, clone size, J gene, CDR3 DNA, CDR3 protein. A D gene is named only where the DNA matches it firmly. Size tells how often a clone was seen (once, few, many) or the class of an expanded clone, and some rows leave it out.

>NA|TRBV21-1|17|NA|TRBJ2-7
TGTGCCAGCAGCAAAGGTTCGGGACAGGGTACCCCCTACGAGCAGTACTTC
CASSKGSGQGTPYEQYF
>TRBD2|TRBV6-5|15|NA|TRBJ2-1
TGTGCCAGCAGTGGAACTAGCGGGAGTAGGAATGAGCAGTTCTTC
CASSGTSGSRNEQFF
>TRBD2|TRBV11-2|18|NA|TRBJ2-1
TGTGCCAGCAGCTTAGGGACTAGCGGGAGCGGCGCCTACAATGAGCAGTTCTTC
CASSLGTSGSGAYNEQFF
>NA|TRBV19|14|NA|TRBJ2-7
TGTGCCAGTAGTAGTCGACCGGGATCCTGGGAGCAGTACTTC
CASSSRPGSWEQYF
>NA|TRBV5-6|14|once|TRBJ1-1
TGTGCCAGCAGCTTAAAGAGCAGGGTCACTGAAGCTTTCTTT
CASSLKSRVTEAFF
>TRBD2|TRBV2|16|once|TRBJ2-2
TGTGCCAGCAGTCGACTAGCGGGAGGGACAGCCGGGGAGCTGTTTTTT
CASSRLAGGTAGELFF
>NA|TRBV2|13|NA|TRBJ1-1
TGTGCCGGGGCTGGGGACATGAACACTGAAGCTTTCTTT
CAGAGDMNTEAFF
>TRBD2|TRBV4-1|17|NA|TRBJ2-1
TGCGCCAGCAGCCAAGTGACTAGCGGGAGGATGTACAATGAGCAGTTCTTC
CASSQVTSGRMYNEQFF
>TRBD2|TRBV4-2|19|NA|TRBJ2-7
TGTGCCAGCAGCCAGTTCCCCCGAACTCTAGCGGGGGGGGTCTACGAGCAGTACTTC
CASSQFPRTLAGGVYEQYF
>NA|TRBV5-5|13|few|TRBJ2-7
TGTGCCAGCAGCCCGGACTGGGCCTACGAGCAGTACTTC
CASSPDWAYEQYF
>NA|TRBV2|16|NA|TRBJ2-1
TGTGCCAGCAGTGACGAAGCGGGCCACTCCTACAATGAGCAGTTCTTC
CASSDEAGHSYNEQFF
>TRBD2|TRBV9|15|NA|TRBJ2-1
TGTGCCAGCAGCGTTGGCACTAGCGGGATCTATGAGCAGTTCTTC
CASSVGTSGIYEQFF
>TRBD2|TRBV5-1|16|NA|TRBJ2-5
TGCGCCAGCAGCTTGGAGATAGCGGGGATCCAAGAGACCCAGTACTTC
CASSLEIAGIQETQYF
>TRBD2|TRBV27|16|few|TRBJ2-7
TGTGCCAGCAGTTCCCTCCCTAGCGGTTTTACCTACGAGCAGTACTTC
CASSSLPSGFTYEQYF
>NA|TRBV28|15|NA|TRBJ2-7
TGTGCCAGCAGTTTGGTAGGGGAGGAACCCCACGAGCAGTACTTC
CASSLVGEEPHEQYF
>TRBD1|TRBV6-1|15|NA|TRBJ2-5
TGTGCCAGCAGTGAGGGGACAGCCAACCAAGAGACCCAGTACTTC
CASSEGTANQETQYF
>TRBD2|TRBV5-1|14|NA|TRBJ2-1
TGCGCCAGCAGTGGCGGGAGAGTCTACAATGAGCAGTTCTTC
CASSGGRVYNEQFF
>NA|TRBV6-1|13|NA|TRBJ1-4
TGTGCCAGCAGTGAACAGTTTAATGAAAAACTGTTTTTT
CASSEQFNEKLFF
>TRBD1|TRBV2|14|NA|TRBJ2-3
TGTGCCAGCAAAAAGGGGGATACAGGGGGTACGCAGTATTTT
CASKKGDTGGTQYF
>TRBD1|TRBV7-9|13|NA|TRBJ1-2
TGTGCCAGCAGCTGGGACAGTAACTATGGCTACACCTTC
CASSWDSNYGYTF
>NA|TRBV19|15|NA|TRBJ2-7
TGTGCCAGTAGTCCCTCCTGGGCAGGTTCCTACGAGCAGTACTTC
CASSPSWAGSYEQYF
>NA|TRBV29-1|12|few|TRBJ2-5
TGCAGCGTTGACCCGTACCAAGAGACCCAGTACTTC
CSVDPYQETQYF
>NA|TRBV2|13|NA|TRBJ2-7
TGTGCCAGCAGTTCGCAGATTTCCTACGAGCAGTACTTC
CASSSQISYEQYF
>NA|TRBV30|15|NA|TRBJ1-5
TGTGCCTGGAGTGTACGACCGAGTGGGGCTCAGCCCCAGCATTTT
CAWSVRPSGAQPQHF
>TRBD1|TRBV7-9|16|NA|TRBJ2-5
TGTGCCAGCAGCTTAGCACAGGGGCTCATCCAAGAGACCCAGTACTTC
CASSLAQGLIQETQYF
>TRBD2|TRBV28|16|once|TRBJ2-7
TGTGCCAGCAGTCGACTTGTGGGACTAGTCCCCTTCGAGCAGTACTTC
CASSRLVGLVPFEQYF
>NA|TRBV5-4|14|NA|TRBJ2-2
TGTGCCAGCAGCTTGGCCCAGGGCACCGGGGAGCTGTTTTTT
CASSLAQGTGELFF
>NA|TRBV27|11|NA|TRBJ2-7
TGTGCCAGCAGTTTCCTAGGCGAGCAGTACTTC
CASSFLGEQYF
>TRBD2|TRBV2|15|NA|TRBJ2-7
TGTGCCAGCAGGGGACTAGCGGGTACCCCCTACGAGCAGTACTTC
CASRGLAGTPYEQYF
>NA|TRBV27|14|NA|TRBJ1-3
TGTGCCAGACGCGGAGGATTAGGTCGAGACACCATATATTTT
CARRGGLGRDTIYF
>NA|TRBV4-2|13|once|TRBJ1-1
TGTGCCAGCAGCCAAGAATTGGCCACTGAAGCTTTCTTT
CASSQELATEAFF
>NA|TRBV29-1|13|NA|TRBJ1-4
TGCAGCGCTAAACAGGGAATTAATGAAAAACTGTTTTTT
CSAKQGINEKLFF
>NA|TRBV21-1|19|NA|TRBJ1-3
TGTGCCAGCAGCCCCCGGGAGGGTCAGGTAAGTTCCTCTGGAAACACCATATATTTT
CASSPREGQVSSSGNTIYF